The 21 T cell receptor beta chains in this list originate from one sample, sequenced in a study of shared clonotypes between healthy human individuals. Repertoires were generated with immunoSEQ multiplex PCR, while TCRdb's copy carries only in-frame clones and drops some. The profile covers over 2,000,000 clones, with around 93% appearing a single time and less than 2% taken by the ten largest. The naive CD8 fraction comprised CD45RO-negative cells positively selected for CCR7 and excluded terminally differentiated effector memory CD45RA+ cells. Sequenced input: naive CD8+ T cells from PBMCs. The receptors were gathered from a man younger than 35 in good health. Some clones in this sample may be carry-over from other donors' samples.

The rearrangement uses TRBV7-8 and TRBJ2-1, with TRBD2 identical over 12 bases. Trimming cost V 0 bases and J 15 bases; bases outside gene matches: 9. The CDR3 runs 15 residues. Germline V lookup: CDR1 SGHVS, CDR2 FQNEAQ. CDR3: CASSLARLAGGGTFF. The CDR3, as DNA: TGTGCCAGCAGCTTAGCACGGCTAGCGGGAGGGGGAACGTTCTTC.

The rearrangement links TRBV27 to TRBJ2-3, with D uncertain. V was trimmed by 4 bases and J by 2 bases, leaving 10 bases between them. CDR1 is MNHEY, CDR2 SMNVEV, per germline (reference sequence). The CDR3 runs 14 residues. The CDR3 loop is CASSSSWATDTQYF. DNA for the CDR3: TGTGCCAGCAGTTCTTCTTGGGCCACAGATACGCAGTATTTT.

This clone was picked up one time. V is TRBV5-6 and J is TRBJ2-3; D may be TRBD1 (5 bases). The CDR3 is 12 residues long. V lost 2 bases to trimming and J lost 14 bases, with 15 bases between them. Germline CDR1 SGHDT, CDR2 YYEEEE. The CDR3 spells CASSFQGRQGYF. Written as DNA, the CDR3 is TGTGCCAGCAGCTTCCAGGGAAGGCAGGGGTATTTT. Looking up the rest from reference TRBV5-6 and TRBJ2-3 gives the full variable domain: DAGVTQSPTHLIKTRGQQVTLRCSPKSGHDTVSWYQQALGQGPQFIFQYYEEEERQRGNFPDRFSGHQFPNYSSELNVNALLLGDSALYLCASSFQGRQGYFGPGTRLTVL.

The chain is built from TRBV2 and TRBJ2-2; a possible D gene is TRBD2 (5 bases). The V gene's germline CDR1 is SNHLY and CDR2 FYNNEI. CDR3 size: 14 residues. V gave up 8 bases and J gave up 3 bases, with 13 bases separating them. The CDR3 protein is CASSASLYTGELFF. DNA of the CDR3: TGTGCCAGCTCGGCTAGCCTTTACACCGGGGAGCTGTTTTTT. Complete variable domain (other parts from reference TRBV2 and TRBJ2-2): EPEVTQTPSHQVTQMGQEVILRCVPISNHLYFYWYRQILGQKVEFLVSFYNNEISEKSEIFDDQFSVERPDGSNFTLKIRSTKLEDSAMYFCASSASLYTGELFFGEGSRLTVL.

The V call is TRBV6-6, the J call TRBJ2-7; D uncertain. The V and J ends lost 4 bases and 1 base respectively, with 5 bases between them. Germline-derived CDR1 and CDR2 are MNHNY and SVGAGI (reference sequence). The CDR3 loop spans 12 amino acids. The CDR3 reads CASSWGSYEQYF. The DNA of the CDR3 is TGTGCCAGCAGTTGGGGTTCCTACGAGCAGTACTTC.

J is TRBJ1-2 and V is TRBV4-1; unclear D gene. CDR1 is MGHRA, CDR2 YSYEKL, per germline. Trimming pared 6 bases from V and 0 bases from J, leaving 11 bases between. The CDR3 runs 14 residues. The DNA for the CDR3 is TGCGCCAGCAGTGTTTCTAAGGCTAACTATGGCTACACCTTC. This translates into CASSVSKANYGYTF.

The chain is built from TRBV4-1 and TRBJ2-1; D is perhaps TRBD2 (6 bases). The germline CDR1 and CDR2 sequences are MGHRA and YSYEKL. This CDR3 is built from 17 residues. Trimming stripped 1 base from V and 6 bases from J, with 19 bases between. CDR3 in amino acids: CASSQGDWGKGSNEQFF. The CDR3 nucleotides read TGCGCCAGCAGCCAAGGGGACTGGGGAAAAGGGTCCAATGAGCAGTTCTTC.

This clone was detected only once. The chain is built from TRBV4-1 and TRBJ2-1; D could derive from TRBD1 or TRBD2 (7 bases each). With 5 bases removed from V and 3 bases from J, the gap between germline ends came to 14 bases. The CDR3 spans 15 residues. CDR1 and CDR2 (germline): MGHRA, YSYEKL. DNA for the CDR3: TGCGCCAGCAGCGATCAGGGGGGGTTCTACAATGAGCAGTTCTTC. Protein sequence: CASSDQGGFYNEQFF.

The rearrangement uses TRBV5-1 and TRBJ2-3; 14 nucleotides agree with TRBD2. Germline V gene data show CDR1 as SGHRS and CDR2 as YFSETQ. J gave up 0 bases and V 4 bases, and 4 bases lay outside the gene matches. This CDR3 region has 17 residues. The CDR3 coding sequence is TGCGCCAGCAGCGTTGGACTAGCGGGGGGAAGCACAGATACGCAGTATTTT. It translates to CASSVGLAGGSTDTQYF.

The chain recombines TRBV28 with TRBJ2-5, with D perhaps given as TRBD1 or TRBD2 (6 bases each). Deletions cut 3 bases from V and 0 bases from J, with 17 bases between. In germline, CDR1 is MDHEN, CDR2 SYDVKM. CDR3 length: 17 amino acids. The CDR3 region has the DNA TGTGCCAGCAGTTTTGGGGGGCGCGCCCTAGACCAAGAGACCCAGTACTTC. Its translation: CASSFGGRALDQETQYF.

This clone has just one count. The chain couples TRBV9 to TRBJ1-1; D call uncertain. CDR3 length: 13 amino acids. V gave up 7 bases and J gave up 1 base, with 11 bases separating them. Germline CDR1 and CDR2: SGDLS and YYNGEE. The CDR3 loop is CASAEGGNTEAFF. In DNA, the CDR3 is TGTGCCAGCGCCGAAGGCGGGAACACTGAAGCTTTCTTT.

CDR3 protein: CASSLFSGEDTGELFF. In DNA, the CDR3 is TGCGCCAGCAGCTTGTTCTCGGGAGAGGACACCGGGGAGCTGTTTTTT. The V call is TRBV5-1, the J call TRBJ2-2; TRBD2 might be the D (6 bases). V lost 1 base and J lost 3, with 13 bases in between. In germline, CDR1 is SGHRS, CDR2 YFSETQ. The CDR3 is 16 amino acids. The whole variable domain, remainder taken from reference TRBV5-1 and TRBJ2-2, is KAGVTQTPRYLIKTRGQQVTLSCSPISGHRSVSWYQQTPGQGLQFLFEYFSETQRNKGNFPGRFSGRQFSNSRSEMNVSTLELGDSALYLCASSLFSGEDTGELFFGEGSRLTVL.

V gene TRBV9 combines with J gene TRBJ2-7, with no clear D. This CDR3 has 13 residues. V gave up 4 bases and J gave up 6 bases, with 14 bases separating them. Germline loops: CDR1 SGDLS, CDR2 YYNGEE. The CDR3 DNA reads TGTGCCAGCAGCTCCGCCCAGCATCGCGAGCAGTACTTC. It specifies CASSSAQHREQYF.

This chain uses TRBV9 with TRBJ2-3; 8 positions agree with TRBD1. Per germline, CDR1 SGDLS and CDR2 YYNGEE. V was pared by 4 bases and J by 2 bases, with 6 bases of the junction left unmatched. The CDR3 is 15 amino acids. The chain's CDR3 is CASSFGTGATDTQYF. CDR3 coding DNA: TGTGCCAGCAGCTTCGGGACAGGAGCCACAGATACGCAGTATTTT. The full variable domain, its missing parts supplied by reference TRBV9 and TRBJ2-3, is DSGVTQTPKHLITATGQRVTLRCSPRSGDLSVYWYQQSLDQGLQFLIQYYNGEERAKGNILERFSAQQFPDLHSELNLSSLELGDSALYFCASSFGTGATDTQYFGPGTRLTVL.

The chain is built from TRBV6-6 and TRBJ1-2, with D perhaps matching TRBD1 (5 bases). Germline V gives CDR1 MNHNY, CDR2 SVGAGI (reference sequence). This CDR3 spans 15 amino acids. Trimming removed 3 bases at V and 4 bases at J, with 15 bases between. The CDR3: CASSYAGAKGYGYTF. The CDR3 nucleotides read TGTGCCAGCAGTTATGCTGGGGCAAAAGGCTATGGCTACACCTTC.

This clone was counted once. The chain has TRBV7-6 and TRBJ2-7; D may be TRBD2 (5 bases). Germline CDR1 and CDR2: SGHVS and FNYEAQ. CDR3 length: 13 residues. Deletions cut 3 bases from V and 7 bases from J, with 13 bases between. The CDR3 DNA follows: TGTGCCAGCAGCTTCGGGGATATGGGGGAGCAGTACTTC. Translated, it gives CASSFGDMGEQYF.

This chain uses TRBV7-2 with TRBJ1-2, with D perhaps matching TRBD1 (5 bases). The CDR3 runs to 14 residues. V was shortened by 7 bases and J by 5 bases, with 17 bases between the two germline ends. Germline assignment: CDR1 SGHTA and CDR2 FQGNSA. CDR3 residues: CASNPTRRAYGYTF. CDR3 coding DNA: TGTGCCAGCAACCCGACCCGCAGGGCGTATGGCTACACCTTC. The full variable domain, rest sourced from reference TRBV7-2 and TRBJ1-2, is GAGVSQSPSNKVTEKGKDVELRCDPISGHTALYWYRQSLGQGLEFLIYFQGNSAPDKSGLPSDRFSAERTGGSVSTLTIQRTQQEDSAVYLCASNPTRRAYGYTFGSGTRLTVV.

The rearrangement joins TRBV7-9 to TRBJ2-1; TRBD2 aligns across 8 bases. Germline V gene sequence: CDR1 SEHNR, CDR2 FQNEAQ (reference sequence). The trim removed 4 bases at V and 6 bases at J, leaving 11 bases unmatched. The length of the CDR3 is 16 residues. CDR3 sequence: CASSSRQRGRTNEQFF. The CDR3 nucleotides read TGTGCCAGCAGCTCCCGACAGCGGGGGAGGACCAATGAGCAGTTCTTC. Full variable domain (outside the CDR3, taken from reference TRBV7-9 and TRBJ2-1): DTGVSQNPRHKITKRGQNVTFRCDPISEHNRLYWYRQTLGQGPEFLTYFQNEAQLEKSRLLSDRFSAERPKGSFSTLEIQRTEQGDSAMYLCASSSRQRGRTNEQFFGPGTRLTVL.

The rearrangement uses TRBV19 and TRBJ2-1, with D possibly called TRBD1 or TRBD2 (7 bases each). Between the trimmed V and J ends, which lost 5 bases and 8 bases, there was a span of 19 bases. Per germline, CDR1 LNHDA and CDR2 SQIVND (reference sequence). CDR3 length: 15 residues. This CDR3 is CASSSQGDYGDEQFF. The CDR3 DNA reads TGTGCCAGTAGTTCCCAGGGGGACTACGGCGATGAGCAGTTCTTC.

V gene TRBV7-6 combines with J gene TRBJ2-5, with TRBD2 identical over 8 bases. Per the germline V gene, CDR1 is SGHVS and CDR2 is FNYEAQ. With 3 bases clipped from V and 2 bases from J, the junction kept 5 bases outside the gene matches. CDR3 size: 15 residues. The CDR3: CASSFRLALQETQYF. CDR3 DNA sequence: TGTGCCAGCAGCTTTCGACTAGCGCTACAAGAGACCCAGTACTTC.

This chain uses TRBV11-2 with TRBJ1-4; D is perhaps TRBD1 (5 bases). The V gene lost 0 bases and the J gene lost 7 bases, with 18 bases spanning the gap. The germline V gene encodes CDR1 SGHAT and CDR2 FQNNGV. The CDR3 loop spans 17 amino acids. The chain's CDR3 is CASSLDVWGEGGEKLFF. The CDR3 DNA is TGTGCCAGCAGCTTAGATGTGTGGGGGGAAGGCGGTGAAAAACTGTTTTTT.